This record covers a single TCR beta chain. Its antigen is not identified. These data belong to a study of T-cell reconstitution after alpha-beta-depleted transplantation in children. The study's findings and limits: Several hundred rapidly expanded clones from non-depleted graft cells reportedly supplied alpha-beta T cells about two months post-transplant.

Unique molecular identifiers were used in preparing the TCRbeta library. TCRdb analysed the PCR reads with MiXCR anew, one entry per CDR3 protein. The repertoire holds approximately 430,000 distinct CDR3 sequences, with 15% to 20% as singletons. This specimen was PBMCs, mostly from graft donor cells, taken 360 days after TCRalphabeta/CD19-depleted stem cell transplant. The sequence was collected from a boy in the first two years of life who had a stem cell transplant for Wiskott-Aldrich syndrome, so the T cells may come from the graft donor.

The CDR3 bases are TGTGCCAGCAGTAACCTTGGGGGGGCTACGCAGTATTTT. Residues: CASSNLGGATQYF. The gene calls are TRBV6-5 and TRBJ2-3; maybe TRBD2 (7 bases). Germline loops: CDR1 MNHEY, CDR2 SVGAGI. The CDR3 has 13 amino acids. Trimming stripped 5 bases from V and 8 bases from J, with 14 bases between.